The T cell receptor beta chain under discussion was sequenced for a study of T cell repertoires in cytomegalovirus infection. The overall study: Alongside well-studied HLA-B-restricted CMV epitopes, recently identified HLA-C-restricted CMV epitopes were also used. A matching HLA type, together with CMV infection, was signaled by public TCR beta signatures.

Using its own MiXCR run on the reads, TCRdb lists one record per CDR3 protein. The data hold 140,000 to 150,000 distinct CDR3 sequences, with over 25% observed a single time. This clonotype turned up a few times. The antigen is unknown. General observations from the study: Summed public TCR beta family frequency identified CMV carriers bearing the relevant HLA. Dominating the ex vivo response were HLA-C-restricted CMV-specific TCR beta clonotypes.

V was clipped by 2 bases and J by 0 bases, with 10 bases between them. The CDR3 contains 15 residues. The specimen was CD8+ T cells from cultured PBMCs, collected from culture after CMV antigen stimulation. The TCR sequence derives from a human donor in good health (CMV status not recorded). Some clones in this sample may be carry-over from other donors' samples. This chain connects TRBV12-3 or TRBV12-4 to TRBJ1-1; no clear D gene. The CDR3 nucleotides are TGTGCCAGCAGTTTACCTCAGAGTATGAACACTGAAGCTTTCTTT. Its translation is CASSLPQSMNTEAFF.